This TCR beta chain stems from a study of T-cell memory formation after mild COVID-19. Overall study: Across donors, TCR clusters were largely donor specific.

V was clipped by 3 bases and J by 7 bases, with 16 bases between them. Germline loops: CDR1 SGHVS, CDR2 FQNEAQ. The CDR3 runs 15 residues. Employing constant-segment primers, 5'RACE generated TCR alpha and TCR beta cDNA libraries bearing sample barcodes and UMIs. TCRdb re-called the 5' RACE reads through MiXCR, storing one row per CDR3 protein. The repertoire holds tens of thousands of distinct CDR3 sequences, with around 9.7% as singletons. This clonotype was recorded at least ten times. The clonotype originates from an adult woman who had mild COVID-19 (a few samples of this study predate the infection). Cell type and time point are not known. The specimen was PBMCs or a T cell subset sorted from them (not recorded which). The V call is TRBV7-8, the J call TRBJ1-5; no firm D call. The DNA of the CDR3 is TGTGCCAGCAGCTTGTCCGAGCGGAGGAGACAGCCCCAGCATTTT. It yields the protein CASSLSERRRQPQHF. The whole variable domain, filled in from reference TRBV7-8 and TRBJ1-5, reads GAGVSQSPRYKVAKRGQDVALRCDPISGHVSLFWYQQALGQGPEFLTYFQNEAQLDKSGLPSDRFFAERPEGSVSTLKIQRTQQEDSAVYLCASSLSERRRQPQHFGDGTRLSIL.